The 28 T cell receptor beta chains reported below all come from one sample, sequenced in a study of T-cell reconstitution after alpha-beta-depleted transplantation in children (dated by TCRdb to 2015 to 2016). Libraries came from PCR. TCRdb names Illumina HiSeq 2500 as the instrument used. TCR library preparation used molecular barcoding, with unique molecular identifiers applied to normalize quantification of the TCRbeta repertoire. TCRdb trimmed public reads at Q25 via fastp, called clones via MiXCR and kept in-frame beta chains. Rows are unified per CDR3 protein, each entry keeping the most common DNA and genes. Within this sample are a few hundred thousand distinct CDR3 sequences, with 10% of them counted one time only. About 2.3% of the sample is in the top ten clones. The material was PBMCs from the stem cell graft donor, obtained from the stem cell graft. The receptors shown here come from a human donor who donated a stem cell graft to a child with acute lymphoblastic leukemia.

This clonotype was detected a few times. The V gene is TRBV2, the J gene TRBJ2-1; TRBD2 matches 9 bases. Per the germline V gene, CDR1 is SNHLY and CDR2 is FYNNEI. The V segment lost 9 bases and the J segment 4 bases; nucleotides outside the gene matches: 10. CDR3 size: 15 residues. CDR3 amino acids: CASAPLAGRYNEQFF. CDR3 DNA sequence: TGTGCCAGTGCCCCGCTAGCGGGAAGGTACAATGAGCAGTTCTTC.

This clonotype was counted a few times. The V gene is TRBV11-1, the J gene TRBJ2-6, with D maybe TRBD1 (6 bases). Germline CDR1 reads SGHAT; CDR2 reads FQDESV (reference sequence). Trimming pared 4 bases from V and 0 bases from J, leaving 19 bases between. CDR3 length: 19 amino acids. DNA for the CDR3: TGTGCCAGCAGCTCTAAGGTAGTGGGGGCAGGCTCTGGGGCCAACGTCCTGACTTTC. Amino acids: CASSSKVVGAGSGANVLTF.

This clonotype was seen a few times. The V gene is TRBV24-1, the J gene TRBJ2-1, with 11 positions matching TRBD2. Germline CDR1 and CDR2: KGHDR and SFDVKD. Trimming at V came to 4 bases and at J to 4 bases, leaving 5 bases not matched to a gene. The CDR3 length is 16 residues. The CDR3 DNA reads TGTGCCACCAGTGAGTCGGGACTAGCGGAATACAATGAGCAGTTCTTC. Its protein is CATSESGLAEYNEQFF.

V usage is TRBV5-1 and J usage is TRBJ2-1; D is undetermined. CDR3 length equals 15 residues. CDR1 SGHRS and CDR2 YFSETQ come from the germline V gene. The V end was cut by 0 bases, the J end by 2 bases, with 9 bases between. DNA for the CDR3: TGCGCCAGCAGCTTGGGGTGGGAAACCTACAATGAGCAGTTCTTC. The encoded protein is CASSLGWETYNEQFF.

The chain couples TRBV5-1 to TRBJ2-7; unclear D gene. This CDR3 spans 15 amino acids. Germline values: CDR1 SGHRS, CDR2 YFSETQ. The ends were cut back, 0 bases at V and 6 bases at J, with 16 bases in the middle. Here the CDR3 reads CASSLAPGTPGEQYF. The CDR3 DNA reads TGCGCCAGCAGCTTGGCCCCTGGTACCCCGGGCGAGCAGTACTTC.

The chain is built from TRBV28 and TRBJ2-1; 12 positions agree with TRBD2. The CDR3 length is 15 residues. The germline gives CDR1 MDHEN, CDR2 SYDVKM. V lost 5 bases to trimming and J lost 10 bases; unmatched junction nucleotides: 9. The CDR3 bases are TGTGCCAGCAGTCCAGGACTAGCGGGATTAAGGGAGCAGTTCTTC. Translating gives CASSPGLAGLREQFF.

In this sample, this clonotype turned up a few times. The chain links TRBV3-1 to TRBJ2-1, with 10 bases aligning to TRBD2. CDR3 size: 16 residues. V shed 3 bases, J shed 2 bases, and the junction held 4 bases outside the gene matches. CDR1 and CDR2 (germline): LGHDT, YNNKEL (reference sequence). The CDR3 is CASSHVLAGPYNEQFF. The CDR3 DNA sequence: TGTGCCAGCAGCCATGTACTAGCGGGGCCCTACAATGAGCAGTTCTTC.

This clonotype has at least ten counts. J is TRBJ2-1 and V is TRBV28; TRBD2 might be the D (6 bases). CDR3 length: 17 residues. Trimming shortened V by 3 bases and J by 2 bases, and 17 bases separated the two germline ends. Germline V CDR1 and CDR2: MDHEN, SYDVKM. CDR3 DNA sequence: TGTGCCAGCAGTTTTCCGCTAACGGGACTGGCCTACAATGAGCAGTTCTTC. Its translation is CASSFPLTGLAYNEQFF.

This clonotype showed up many times. The chain joins TRBV7-3 to TRBJ2-1, with TRBD2 identical over 7 bases. The CDR3 contains 15 residues. Germline V gene sequence: CDR1 SGHTA, CDR2 FQGTGA. J lost 6 bases, V lost 1 base, and 6 bases had no gene match. The CDR3: CASSLMGGSGNEQFF. Here the CDR3 DNA reads TGTGCCAGCAGCTTAATGGGCGGGAGCGGCAATGAGCAGTTCTTC.

The sample holds many counts of this clonotype. The chain carries TRBV5-5 and TRBJ1-2; D gene unclear. CDR1 SGHKS and CDR2 YYEKEE come from the germline V gene (reference sequence). The CDR3 consists of 15 residues. V dropped 0 bases and J dropped 0 bases, with 9 bases sitting between them. The CDR3 bases are TGTGCCAGCAGCTTGGCCCCGGGTCCTAACTATGGCTACACCTTC. It translates to CASSLAPGPNYGYTF.

This clonotype was counted a few times. The genes are TRBV27 and TRBJ1-4; D not certain. In germline, CDR1 is MNHEY, CDR2 SMNVEV (reference sequence). The CDR3 totals 15 residues. V lost 3 bases to trimming and J lost 7 bases, with 15 bases between them. The CDR3 DNA follows: TGTGCCAGCAGTTTCCAGGCAGTCTATGGTGAAAAACTGTTTTTT. Amino acid sequence: CASSFQAVYGEKLFF. The full variable domain, completed using reference TRBV27 and TRBJ1-4, is EAQVTQNPRYLITVTGKKLTVTCSQNMNHEYMSWYRQDPGLGLRQIYYSMNVEVTDKGDVPEGYKVSRKEKRNFPLILESPSPNQTSLYFCASSFQAVYGEKLFFGSGTQLSVL.

J is TRBJ1-1 and V is TRBV6-2 or TRBV6-3; unclear D gene. In germline, CDR1 is MNHEY, CDR2 SVGEGT. The CDR3 is 14 residues long. Trimming shortened V by 8 bases and J by 1 base, and 14 bases separated the two germline ends. This CDR3 is CASRSAGRNTEAFF. CDR3 nucleotide sequence: TGTGCCAGCCGATCGGCGGGTCGGAACACTGAAGCTTTCTTT.

V and J are TRBV7-9 and TRBJ2-7; 7 bases map to TRBD1. This CDR3 is built from 14 residues. Germline V gene sequence: CDR1 SEHNR, CDR2 FQNEAQ (reference sequence). J was trimmed by 5 bases and V by 6 bases; bases with no gene match: 10. This CDR3 is CASSYRQGLDEQYF. The CDR3 DNA reads TGTGCCAGCAGTTATCGACAGGGTTTAGACGAGCAGTACTTC.

This clonotype was found a few times. The chain links TRBV25-1 to TRBJ1-1; a weak D match, TRBD1 (6 bases). The ends were cut back, 4 bases at V and 4 bases at J, with 10 bases in the middle. Germline V lookup: CDR1 MGHDK, CDR2 SYGVNS. This CDR3 region has 13 residues. The CDR3 nucleotides read TGTGCCAGCAGTGTAGGGGGAGCCACTGAAGCTTTCTTT. Translated: CASSVGGATEAFF.

The table lists this clonotype with many counts. J is TRBJ1-2 and V is TRBV5-1; tentative D call: TRBD1 (6 bases). The ends were cut back, 4 bases at V and 2 bases at J, with 9 bases in the middle. The CDR3 contains 13 residues. CDR1 is SGHRS, CDR2 YFSETQ, per germline. CDR3 sequence reads: CASSPGQNYGYTF. In DNA, the CDR3 is TGCGCCAGCAGCCCTGGACAGAACTATGGCTACACCTTC.

The DNA of the CDR3 is TGCAGTGCTAGAGAACTAGAAGACCCCTACGAGCAGTACTTC. Translated, it gives CSARELEDPYEQYF. V gene TRBV20-1 combines with J gene TRBJ2-7, with D perhaps matching TRBD2 (5 bases). Trimming took off 0 bases at V and 2 bases at J, with 11 bases between the two ends. CDR3 length equals 14 residues. From germline, CDR1 is DFQATT and CDR2 SNEGSKA (reference sequence).

This clonotype occurred many times. The chain couples TRBV11-2 to TRBJ2-7, with a possible D match to TRBD1 (5 bases). With 3 bases removed from V and 5 bases from J, the gap between germline ends came to 8 bases. This CDR3 region has 12 residues. CDR1 SGHAT and CDR2 FQNNGV come from the germline V gene. CDR3 DNA: TGTGCCAGCAGCTTTCAGGGCCACGAGCAGTACTTC. Amino acids: CASSFQGHEQYF.

The V gene is TRBV29-1, the J gene TRBJ2-3, with D hard to call. Trimming took 4 bases from V and 6 from J, leaving 8 bases between them. Germline lookup yields CDR1 SQVTM and CDR2 ANQGSEA. CDR3 size: 11 residues. This chain's CDR3 is CSVGPVDTQYF. CDR3 nucleotides: TGCAGCGTTGGGCCCGTCGATACGCAGTATTTT.

This clonotype was seen only a few times. The CDR3 is CASSPNRARGTDTQYF. CDR3 in DNA: TGTGCCAGCAGCCCGAACAGGGCGAGGGGCACAGATACGCAGTATTTT. The V gene is TRBV7-6, the J gene TRBJ2-3; tentatively, D is TRBD1 (6 bases). The CDR3 contains 16 residues. V lost 5 bases, J lost 1 base, and 16 bases lay in between. Per germline, CDR1 SGHVS and CDR2 FNYEAQ.

This clonotype has just a few counts. This chain connects TRBV29-1 to TRBJ2-1, with TRBD2 identical over 12 bases. This CDR3 is built from 15 residues. The V and J ends lost 7 bases and 8 bases, in that order; junction bases with no gene match: 12. Germline-derived CDR1 and CDR2 are SQVTM and ANQGSEA. This CDR3 reads CSAGLAGRVHDEQFF. The DNA for the CDR3 is TGCAGCGCTGGACTAGCGGGACGAGTACACGATGAGCAGTTCTTC.

This clonotype was picked up many times. V is TRBV5-1 and J is TRBJ2-7; possibly TRBD2 for D (6 bases). CDR1 is SGHRS, CDR2 YFSETQ, per germline. This CDR3 is 21 amino acids long. V lost 0 bases to trimming and J lost 3 bases, with 31 bases between them. The CDR3 here is CASSLAERGRVTSGRGYEQYF. The CDR3, as DNA: TGCGCCAGCAGCTTGGCAGAGCGCGGTCGGGTCACATCCGGGAGAGGCTACGAGCAGTACTTC.

This rearrangement joins TRBV7-6 to TRBJ1-2; 7 nucleotides agree with TRBD1. Per the germline V gene, CDR1 is SGHVS and CDR2 is FNYEAQ. This CDR3 has 18 amino acids. Losses at the gene ends were 5 bases for V and 4 bases for J; bases not matched to a gene: 19. CDR3 protein: CASSPSRDSPPSGYGYTF. CDR3 in DNA: TGTGCCAGCAGCCCCTCCCGGGACAGTCCACCCAGCGGCTATGGCTACACCTTC.

This clonotype has more than one count but fewer than ten. CDR3 sequence: CASSLVASGSWDEQFF. Here the CDR3 DNA reads TGCGCCAGCAGCTTGGTTGCTAGCGGGAGTTGGGATGAGCAGTTCTTC. The J gene is TRBJ2-1, the V gene TRBV5-1, with TRBD2 matching 10 bases. This CDR3 comprises 16 residues. The ends lost 0 bases at V and 8 bases at J; junction bases unmatched: 8. Germline lookup yields CDR1 SGHRS and CDR2 YFSETQ.

There are a few counts of this clonotype. J is TRBJ2-7 and V is TRBV5-6, with D perhaps given as TRBD1 or TRBD2 (5 bases each). V lost 0 bases, J lost 7 bases, and 17 bases lay in between. The CDR3 spans 15 residues. CDR1 SGHDT and CDR2 YYEEEE come from the germline V gene. CDR3 nucleotides: TGTGCCAGCAGCTTGGTTAGAGGGACCTACTGGGAGCAGTACTTC. Amino acid sequence: CASSLVRGTYWEQYF.

V usage is TRBV5-5 and J usage is TRBJ1-5; TRBD1 is a possible D gene (6 bases). The CDR3 extends over 15 amino acids. Trimming took 1 base from V and 6 from J, leaving 14 bases between them. The germline V gene encodes CDR1 SGHKS and CDR2 YYEKEE (reference sequence). CDR3: CASSLSGGAGQPQHF. The CDR3 DNA sequence: TGTGCCAGCAGCTTGTCGGGGGGCGCGGGTCAGCCCCAGCATTTT.

This clonotype was counted a few times. The chain is built from TRBV27 and TRBJ1-2; TRBD1 matches at 7 bases. The V gene end was trimmed by 0 bases and the J gene end by 4 bases; junction bases not matched to a gene: 8. Germline V lookup: CDR1 MNHEY, CDR2 SMNVEV (reference sequence). This CDR3 comprises 16 residues. CDR3 region: CASSLSIEGAGYGYTF. CDR3 sequence (DNA): TGTGCCAGCAGTTTATCGATCGAGGGGGCAGGCTATGGCTACACCTTC.

Only a few counts were recorded for this clonotype. The chain recombines TRBV7-8 with TRBJ1-2; D possibly corresponds to TRBD1 (6 bases). This CDR3 comprises 16 residues. V lost 5 bases and J lost 2, with 18 bases in between. The V gene's germline CDR1 is SGHVS and CDR2 FQNEAQ. Here the CDR3 reads CASSAYRVSSNYGYTF. The CDR3 region has the DNA TGTGCCAGCAGCGCCTACAGGGTTTCCTCAAACTATGGCTACACCTTC.

This clonotype has a handful of counts. The chain recombines TRBV15 with TRBJ1-3, with no clear D. Trimming removed 3 bases from V and 4 bases from J, with 16 bases in between. The CDR3 extends over 16 amino acids. CDR1 is LNHNV and CDR2 is YYDKDF in the germline V gene (reference sequence). CDR3: CATSRAVSSFGNTIYF. The CDR3 DNA reads TGTGCCACCAGCAGGGCGGTATCCAGCTTCGGAAACACCATATATTTT.